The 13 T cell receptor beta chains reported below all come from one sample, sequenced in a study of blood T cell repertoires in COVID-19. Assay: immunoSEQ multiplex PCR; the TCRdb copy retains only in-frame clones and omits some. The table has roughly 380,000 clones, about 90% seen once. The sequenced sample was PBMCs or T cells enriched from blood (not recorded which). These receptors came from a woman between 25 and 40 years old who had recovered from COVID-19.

Here the CDR3 reads CASSPGGNYGYTF. In nucleotides, the CDR3 is TGCGCCAGCAGTCCGGGAGGGAACTATGGCTACACCTTC. The chain carries TRBV10-1 and TRBJ1-2; D gene unclear. This CDR3 is built from 13 residues. V gave up 5 bases and J gave up 2 bases, with 9 bases separating them. Germline CDR1 WNHNN, CDR2 SYGVQD (reference sequence).

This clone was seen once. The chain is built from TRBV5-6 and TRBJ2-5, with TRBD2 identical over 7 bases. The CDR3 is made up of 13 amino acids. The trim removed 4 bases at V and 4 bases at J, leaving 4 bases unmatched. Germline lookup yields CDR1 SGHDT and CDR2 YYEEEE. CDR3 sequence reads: CASSPGLTETQYF. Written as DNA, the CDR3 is TGTGCCAGCAGCCCGGGACTAACAGAGACCCAGTACTTC.

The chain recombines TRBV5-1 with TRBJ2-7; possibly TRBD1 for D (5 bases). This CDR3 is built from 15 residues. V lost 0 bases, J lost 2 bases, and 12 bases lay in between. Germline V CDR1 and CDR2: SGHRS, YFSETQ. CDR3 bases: TGCGCCAGCAGCTTGGCCGGGTGGGGCGCCTACGAGCAGTACTTC. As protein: CASSLAGWGAYEQYF.

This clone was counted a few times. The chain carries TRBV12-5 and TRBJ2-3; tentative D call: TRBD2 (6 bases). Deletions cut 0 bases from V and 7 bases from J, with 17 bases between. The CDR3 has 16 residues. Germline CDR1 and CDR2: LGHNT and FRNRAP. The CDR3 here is CASGLVLARDSYTQYF. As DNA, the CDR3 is TGTGCTAGTGGTTTGGTCCTAGCCCGGGACTCTTATACGCAGTATTTT.

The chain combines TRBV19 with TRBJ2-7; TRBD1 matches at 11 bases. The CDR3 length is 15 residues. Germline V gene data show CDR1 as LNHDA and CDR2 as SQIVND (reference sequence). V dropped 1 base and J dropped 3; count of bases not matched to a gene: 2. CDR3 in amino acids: CASSIGGTGGYEQYF. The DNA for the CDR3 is TGTGCCAGTAGTATAGGCGGGACAGGGGGCTACGAGCAGTACTTC.

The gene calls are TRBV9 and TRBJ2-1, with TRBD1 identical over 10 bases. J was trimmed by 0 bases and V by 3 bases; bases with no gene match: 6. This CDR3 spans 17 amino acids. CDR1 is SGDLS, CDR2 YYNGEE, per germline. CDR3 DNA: TGTGCCAGCAGCGATTCCCGGGACAGGGGCTCCTACAATGAGCAGTTCTTC. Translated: CASSDSRDRGSYNEQFF.

CDR3 residues: CASSFSGSDGELFF. CDR3 nucleotide sequence: TGTGCCAGCAGCTTCTCAGGTAGCGACGGGGAGCTGTTTTTT. The V call is TRBV11-2, the J call TRBJ2-2; possible D gene TRBD2, 5 bases. Germline lookup yields CDR1 SGHAT and CDR2 FQNNGV. This CDR3 is built from 14 residues. The V and J ends lost 3 bases and 7 bases respectively, with 12 bases between them.

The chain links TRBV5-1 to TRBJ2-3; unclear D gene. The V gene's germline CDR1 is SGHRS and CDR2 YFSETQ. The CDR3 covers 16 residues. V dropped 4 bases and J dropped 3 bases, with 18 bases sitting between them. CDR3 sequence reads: CASSPLSGPGTDTQYF. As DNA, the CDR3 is TGCGCCAGCAGCCCCCTGAGTGGGCCCGGAACAGATACGCAGTATTTT.

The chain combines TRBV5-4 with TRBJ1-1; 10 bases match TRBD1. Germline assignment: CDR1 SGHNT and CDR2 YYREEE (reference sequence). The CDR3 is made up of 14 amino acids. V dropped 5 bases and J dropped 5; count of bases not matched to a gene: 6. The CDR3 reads CASRRQGAQTEAFF. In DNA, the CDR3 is TGTGCCAGCAGGCGACAGGGGGCGCAAACTGAAGCTTTCTTT.

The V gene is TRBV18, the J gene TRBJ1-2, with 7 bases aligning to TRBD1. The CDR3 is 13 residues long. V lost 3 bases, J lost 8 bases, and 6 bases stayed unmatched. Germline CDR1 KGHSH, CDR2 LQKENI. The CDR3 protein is CASSPGQPPGYTF. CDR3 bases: TGTGCCAGCTCACCGGGACAGCCACCGGGCTACACCTTC.

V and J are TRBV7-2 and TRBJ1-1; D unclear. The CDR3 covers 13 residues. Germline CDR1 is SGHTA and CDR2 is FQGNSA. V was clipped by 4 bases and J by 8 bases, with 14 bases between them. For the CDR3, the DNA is TGTGCCAGCAGCTCGCCCTTCCCGCGGGAAGCTTTCTTT. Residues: CASSSPFPREAFF.

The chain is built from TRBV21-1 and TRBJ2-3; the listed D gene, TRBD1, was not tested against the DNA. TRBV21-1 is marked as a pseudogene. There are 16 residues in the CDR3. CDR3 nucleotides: TGTGCCAGCATCGAAAGGGACACTTCTAGCACAGATACGCAGTATTTT. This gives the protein CASIERDTSSTDTQYF.

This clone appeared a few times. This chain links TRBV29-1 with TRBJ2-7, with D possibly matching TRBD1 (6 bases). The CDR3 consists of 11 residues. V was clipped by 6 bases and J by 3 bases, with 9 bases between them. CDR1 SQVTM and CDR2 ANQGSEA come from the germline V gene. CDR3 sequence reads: CSVRTDYEQYF. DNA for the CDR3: TGCAGCGTCCGGACAGACTACGAGCAGTACTTC.